This entry features one T cell receptor (beta chain) sequence. Its cognate antigen is unknown. All the people who gave samples were healthy bone marrow donors. The source of the sample is a study of cytomegalovirus exposure and HLA in healthy donors. Overall study results and limits: In a later analysis, V- and J-gene trimming of beta chains associated with a DCLRE1C missense variant, replicated independently. Both high specificity and high sensitivity reportedly marked the classifier's diagnosis of cytomegalovirus status. An analysis was carried out later, and it reportedly showed fewer N-insertions in an Asian-associated ancestry cluster than the approximately 700-donor mean.

Deletions cut 4 bases from V and 0 bases from J, with 14 bases between. Germline V CDR1 and CDR2: SGHRS, YFSETQ. CDR3 length: 16 residues. With 60 Vbeta and 13 Jbeta primers, the PCR was carried out. Produced via immunoSEQ multiplex PCR; TCRdb's table is partial and in-frame only. The table shows some 130,000 clones, with 60% to 80% occurring only once. The TCR originated in a woman aged 60-75 years in good health and CMV-seropositive. Sequencing was performed on PBMCs. The V and J genes are TRBV5-1 and TRBJ1-3; no clear D gene. CDR3 sequence reads: CASSPDTMSSGNTIYF. The CDR3 DNA reads as TGCGCCAGCAGCCCCGACACCATGAGCTCTGGAAACACCATATATTTT. Based on the CDR3 plus reference TRBV5-1 and TRBJ1-3, the full variable domain is KAGVTQTPRYLIKTRGQQVTLSCSPISGHRSVSWYQQTPGQGLQFLFEYFSETQRNKGNFPGRFSGRQFSNSRSEMNVSTLELGDSALYLCASSPDTMSSGNTIYFGEGSWLTVV.